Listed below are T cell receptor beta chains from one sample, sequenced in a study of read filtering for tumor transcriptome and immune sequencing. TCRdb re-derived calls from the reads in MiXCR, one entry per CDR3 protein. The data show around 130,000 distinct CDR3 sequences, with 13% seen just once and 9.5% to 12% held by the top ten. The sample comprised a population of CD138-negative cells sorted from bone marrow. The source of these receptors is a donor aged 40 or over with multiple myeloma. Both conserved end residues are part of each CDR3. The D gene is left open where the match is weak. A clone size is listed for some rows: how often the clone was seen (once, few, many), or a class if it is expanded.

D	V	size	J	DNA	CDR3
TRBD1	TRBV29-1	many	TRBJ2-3	TGCAGCGTGGGACAGGGAAGGAGGACAGATACGCAGTATTTT	CSVGQGRRTDTQYF
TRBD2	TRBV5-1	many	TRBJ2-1	TGCGCCAGCGGACTAGCGGATTACAATGAGCAGTTCTTC	CASGLADYNEQFF
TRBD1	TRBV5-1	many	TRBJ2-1	TGCGCCAGCACCCGAGGGACAGGGGGGCGCTACAATGAGCAGTTCTTC	CASTRGTGGRYNEQFF
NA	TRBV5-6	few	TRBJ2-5	TGTGCCAGCAGCAGGGGCGATCGTGAGACCCAGTACTTC	CASSRGDRETQYF
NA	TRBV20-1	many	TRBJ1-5	TGCAGTGCTAGAGATGTGTCAGGGAATCAGCCCCAGCATTTT	CSARDVSGNQPQHF
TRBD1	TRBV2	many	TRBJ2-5	TGTGCCAGCAGCGGGACGGGACAGGGGCTCCAAGAGACCCAGTACTTC	CASSGTGQGLQETQYF
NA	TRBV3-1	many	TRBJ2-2	TGTGCCAGCAGCCATCGGACGGACGCCACCGGGGAGCTGTTTTTT	CASSHRTDATGELFF
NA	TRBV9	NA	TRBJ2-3	TGTGCCAGCAGCGTAGGGGTGGGCACAGATACGCAGTATTTT	CASSVGVGTDTQYF
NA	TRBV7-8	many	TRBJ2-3	TGTGCCAGCAGCTTAGACAGGGCTGATACGCAGTATTTT	CASSLDRADTQYF
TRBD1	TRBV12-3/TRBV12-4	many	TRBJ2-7	TGTGCCAGCAGTCTCTGGGACAGGGAGAACGAGCAGTACTTC	CASSLWDRENEQYF
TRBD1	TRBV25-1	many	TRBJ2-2	TGTGCCAGCAGCCTTCAGGGGGCAGGGGTCGGGGAGCTGTTTTTT	CASSLQGAGVGELFF
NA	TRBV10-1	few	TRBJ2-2	TGCGCCAGCAGTGAATGGAGAGCTGTTTTT	CASSEWRAVF
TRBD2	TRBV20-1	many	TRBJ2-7	TGCAGTGCTCCAACTAGCGCCGGCTACGAGCAGTACTTC	CSAPTSAGYEQYF
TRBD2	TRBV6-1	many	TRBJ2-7	TGTGCCAGCAGTGAAGTACAGGGAGCGGGAGGTGGGGGCGAGCAGTACTTC	CASSEVQGAGGGGEQYF
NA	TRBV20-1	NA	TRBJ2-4	TGCAGTGCCCCCCTGGAGGCCAAAAACATTCAGTACTTC	CSAPLEAKNIQYF
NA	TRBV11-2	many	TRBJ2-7	TGTGCCAGCAGCTCCATGGGCCAGCCCGGATACGAGCAGTACTTC	CASSSMGQPGYEQYF
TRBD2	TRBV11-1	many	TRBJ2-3	TGTGCCAGCAGCTTCCTGAGCGGGGAGCCGGTGGATACGCAGTATTTT	CASSFLSGEPVDTQYF
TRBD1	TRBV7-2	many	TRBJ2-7	TGCGCCAGCAGCTTTGACAGGGCCTACGAGCAGTACTTC	CASSFDRAYEQYF
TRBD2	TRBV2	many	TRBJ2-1	TGTGCCACCAAAGCGGGGGCCGGCTCCTACAATGAGCAGTTCTTC	CATKAGAGSYNEQFF
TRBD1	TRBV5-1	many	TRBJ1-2	TGCGCCAGCAGCTTGGGTTCGGGGACAGGGGTCCATAACTATGGCTACACCTTC	CASSLGSGTGVHNYGYTF
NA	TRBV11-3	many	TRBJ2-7	TGTGCCAGCAGCTTATTCGGGGACTCCTACGAGCAGTACTTC	CASSLFGDSYEQYF
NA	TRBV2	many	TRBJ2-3	TGTGCCAGCAGGGAGGGTGGGGGAACAGATACGCAGTATTTT	CASREGGGTDTQYF